This T cell receptor beta chain appears in the sequencing data of a study of blood T cell repertoires in COVID-19. The germline gives CDR1 LGHDT, CDR2 YNNKEL (reference sequence). The CDR3 has 14 amino acids. The ends were cut back, 4 bases at V and 3 bases at J, with 10 bases in the middle. Profiling relied on immunoSEQ multiplex PCR, and the TCRdb table lists in-frame clones only, not all of them. The sample comprises around 89,000 clones, 70% to 90% of which are singletons, and roughly 0.51% rests with the top ten. This receptor was identified in a man aged 55 to 70 with acute or convalescent COVID-19. The rearrangement uses TRBV3-1 (or the pseudogene TRBV3-2) and TRBJ2-1; D ambiguous. Sequenced input: peripheral blood. The CDR3 sequence is CASSLFADYNEQFF. The CDR3 nucleotides read TGTGCCAGCAGCCTCTTTGCGGACTACAATGAGCAGTTCTTC.